The 19 T cell receptor beta chains below come from one sample, sequenced in a study of cytotoxic CD8 clonotypes in ibrutinib-treated CLL. Method: immunoSEQ multiplex PCR; TCRdb's copy keeps in-frame clones and lacks some. The sample holds 150,000 to 200,000 clones, under 85% seen once. The sample here was PBMCs, taken after 24 months of ibrutinib treatment. The receptors come from a human donor with chronic lymphocytic leukemia.

This clone was detected only a few times. The chain combines TRBV9 with TRBJ1-4, with 8 bases aligning to TRBD1. Germline loops: CDR1 SGDLS, CDR2 YYNGEE. The trim removed 4 bases at V and 8 bases at J, leaving 10 bases unmatched. The CDR3 runs to 15 residues. The DNA for the CDR3 is TGTGCCAGCAGCCTTCAGACAGGGGTGCGGGAAAAACTGTTTTTT. Amino acid sequence: CASSLQTGVREKLFF.

The rearrangement uses TRBV2 and TRBJ1-1; D is unclear. This CDR3 is built from 16 residues. Germline V gene sequence: CDR1 SNHLY, CDR2 FYNNEI. Trimming took 7 bases from V and 0 from J, leaving 18 bases between them. The CDR3: CASTRAPSGMNTEAFF. The CDR3 DNA is TGTGCCAGCACCCGGGCCCCAAGTGGGATGAACACTGAAGCTTTCTTT.

This chain links TRBV5-6 with TRBJ2-6, with 7 positions matching TRBD1. Per germline, CDR1 SGHDT and CDR2 YYEEEE. Trimming at V came to 3 bases and at J to 5 bases, leaving 17 bases not matched to a gene. This CDR3 spans 19 amino acids. The DNA for the CDR3 is TGTGCCAGCAGCTCCGAGCTGACAGGGCCTAATACCCGGGCCAACGTCCTGACTTTC. It yields the protein CASSSELTGPNTRANVLTF.

V gene TRBV6-6 combines with J gene TRBJ2-7; 9 nucleotides align to TRBD1. The V gene end was trimmed by 6 bases and the J gene end by 2 bases; junction bases not matched to a gene: 8. The germline V gene encodes CDR1 MNHNY and CDR2 SVGAGI (reference sequence). The CDR3 runs 15 residues. CDR3 bases: TGTGCCAGCAGCCTCGTGCACAGGGGGCCCTACGAGCAGTACTTC. Translation gives CASSLVHRGPYEQYF.

This sequence joins TRBV28 and TRBJ1-1, with no clear D. Trimming took off 1 base at V and 6 bases at J, with 15 bases between the two ends. This CDR3 is 15 amino acids long. CDR1 is MDHEN, CDR2 SYDVKM, per germline. The CDR3 DNA sequence: TGTGCCAGCAGTTTATCTCTCGGCGGAGCGGCTGAAGCTTTCTTT. Amino acids: CASSLSLGGAAEAFF. The full variable domain, rest sourced from reference TRBV28 and TRBJ1-1, is DVKVTQSSRYLVKRTGEKVFLECVQDMDHENMFWYRQDPGLGLRLIYFSYDVKMKEKGDIPEGYSVSREKKERFSLILESASTNQTSMYLCASSLSLGGAAEAFFGQGTRLTVV.

This sequence joins TRBV5-1 and TRBJ1-1, with D maybe TRBD1 (6 bases). There are 13 residues in the CDR3. V lost 4 bases and J lost 8, with 15 bases in between. The V gene's germline CDR1 is SGHRS and CDR2 YFSETQ. The DNA for the CDR3 is TGCGCCAGCAGCAGCCCCCCGACAGGCGAAGCTTTCTTT. This gives the protein CASSSPPTGEAFF.

The chain joins TRBV29-1 to TRBJ1-1; TRBD1 is a possible D gene (5 bases). Germline CDR1 is SQVTM and CDR2 is ANQGSEA. Deletions cut 0 bases from V and 12 bases from J, with 17 bases between. This CDR3 is built from 13 residues. The CDR3 region is CSVEDGTRARTFF. The CDR3 DNA reads TGCAGCGTTGAAGATGGGACTCGGGCCAGGACTTTCTTT.

V and J are TRBV4-1 and TRBJ2-5; 8 nucleotides line up with TRBD2. Germline V gene sequence: CDR1 MGHRA, CDR2 YSYEKL. CDR3 length equals 16 residues. Trimming at V came to 1 base and at J to 5 bases, leaving 9 bases not matched to a gene. The CDR3 region has the DNA TGCGCCAGCAGCCAAGTACTAGCGGACTCAAGGGAGACCCAGTACTTC. As protein: CASSQVLADSRETQYF.

V is TRBV6-5 and J is TRBJ2-2; D possibly matches TRBD1 or TRBD2 (5 bases each). The V end lost 7 bases, the J end lost 6 bases, and 18 bases lay between the germline ends. Per the germline V gene, CDR1 is MNHEY and CDR2 is SVGAGI. CDR3 length: 15 residues. CDR3 nucleotide sequence: TGTGCCAGCACCTTAAAAGAGGTGGGGGCCGGGGAGCTGTTTTTT. Its protein is CASTLKEVGAGELFF.

The V call is TRBV7-9, the J call TRBJ2-3, with unresolved D. There are 15 residues in the CDR3. Germline V gives CDR1 SEHNR, CDR2 FQNEAQ (reference sequence). V dropped 0 bases and J dropped 2 bases, with 9 bases sitting between them. The CDR3 spells CASSLAPQFTDTQYF. CDR3 sequence (DNA): TGTGCCAGCAGCTTAGCCCCCCAGTTCACAGATACGCAGTATTTT.

This clone occurred once. The genes are TRBV7-2 and TRBJ2-1; 13 bases fit TRBD2. The J segment lost 9 bases and the V segment lost 7 bases, leaving 9 bases of the junction unmatched. In germline, CDR1 is SGHTA, CDR2 FQGNSA. The CDR3 length is 15 residues. The DNA for the CDR3 is TGTGCCAGCATCGTCTCCGGGACTAGCGGGATTGAGCAGTTCTTC. Its protein product is CASIVSGTSGIEQFF.

The rearrangement joins TRBV28 to TRBJ2-2; TRBD2 matches 9 bases. Germline-derived CDR1 and CDR2 are MDHEN and SYDVKM. V lost 5 bases to trimming and J lost 4 bases; unmatched junction nucleotides: 14. This CDR3 comprises 18 residues. CDR3 nucleotides: TGTGCCAGCAGTCTCAATTTCTTAGCGGGAGCTCTCACCGGGGAGCTGTTTTTT. Translated: CASSLNFLAGALTGELFF.

The chain employs TRBV27 and TRBJ1-1, with TRBD1 matching over 7 bases. Per the germline V gene, CDR1 is MNHEY and CDR2 is SMNVEV (reference sequence). This CDR3 has 13 residues. The junction had 9 bases not matched to a gene; V was cut back by 6 bases and J by 8 bases. The CDR3 bases are TGTGCCAGCAGAGGGACAGCTACAATCGAAGCTTTCTTT. Its translation is CASRGTATIEAFF.

V is TRBV13 and J is TRBJ1-5; 7 bases are a match to TRBD1. Germline-derived CDR1 and CDR2 are PRHDT and FYEKMQ (reference sequence). The ends lost 4 bases at V and 3 bases at J; junction bases unmatched: 9. CDR3 length: 16 residues. The CDR3 DNA follows: TGTGCCAGCAGCTCCCGGACAGGATCAAACAATCAGCCCCAGCATTTT. It yields the protein CASSSRTGSNNQPQHF.

The J gene is TRBJ2-1, the V gene TRBV7-3; TRBD2 matches 9 bases. J lost 8 bases, V lost 6 bases, and 11 bases had no gene match. Germline assignment: CDR1 SGHTA and CDR2 FQGTGA. The CDR3 consists of 15 residues. This chain's CDR3 is CASRQRPGLAHEQFF. DNA of the CDR3: TGTGCCAGCAGACAAAGACCGGGACTAGCACATGAGCAGTTCTTC.

This rearrangement joins TRBV29-1 to TRBJ1-2; unclear D gene. V was trimmed by 3 bases and J by 5 bases, leaving 13 bases between them. The CDR3 is made up of 13 amino acids. Germline V gene data show CDR1 as SQVTM and CDR2 as ANQGSEA. The CDR3 DNA sequence: TGCAGCGTTGATGAGGCCAGCATATATGGCTACACCTTC. Its protein is CSVDEASIYGYTF.

The rearrangement joins TRBV6-5 to TRBJ2-2; 7 positions match TRBD1. The germline CDR1 and CDR2 sequences are MNHEY and SVGAGI. This CDR3 comprises 16 residues. With V trimmed by 2 bases and J by 1 base, 4 bases remained unmatched. The CDR3 coding sequence is TGTGCCAGCAGTTACGGTCGGACAGGGAACACCGGGGAGCTGTTTTTT. It translates to CASSYGRTGNTGELFF.

The rearrangement joins TRBV9 to TRBJ2-7, with 10 bases fitting TRBD1. This CDR3 comprises 15 residues. Germline-derived CDR1 and CDR2 are SGDLS and YYNGEE. The V segment lost 3 bases and the J segment 6 bases; nucleotides outside the gene matches: 9. CDR3 nucleotides: TGTGCCAGCAGCGCCCCGGGACAGGGGTGGGGCGAGCAGTACTTC. This codes for CASSAPGQGWGEQYF.

Concerning this clone itself: The same CDR3 arises from other DNA sequences in this sample as well. The V and J genes are TRBV19 and TRBJ2-7; D is unresolved. Germline CDR1 and CDR2: LNHDA and SQIVND (reference sequence). Trimming shortened V by 3 bases and J by 6 bases, and 6 bases separated the two germline ends. CDR3 length equals 11 residues. CDR3 sequence (DNA): TGTGCCAGTAGTATTTTCGGCGAGCAGTACTTC. Encoded protein: CASSIFGEQYF.